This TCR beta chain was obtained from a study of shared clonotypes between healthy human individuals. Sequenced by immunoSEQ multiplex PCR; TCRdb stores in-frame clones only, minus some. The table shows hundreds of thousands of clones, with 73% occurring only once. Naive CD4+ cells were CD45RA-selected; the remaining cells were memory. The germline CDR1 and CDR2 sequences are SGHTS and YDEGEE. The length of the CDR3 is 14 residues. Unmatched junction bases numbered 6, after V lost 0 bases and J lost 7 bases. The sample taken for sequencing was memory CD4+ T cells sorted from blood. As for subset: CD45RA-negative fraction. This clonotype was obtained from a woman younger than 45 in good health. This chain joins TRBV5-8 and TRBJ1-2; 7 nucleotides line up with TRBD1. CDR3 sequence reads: CASSLGQGKFGYTF. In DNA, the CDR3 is TGTGCCAGCAGCTTGGGACAGGGTAAATTTGGCTACACCTTC.